The rows below give T cell receptor beta chains drawn from one sample of a study of TIL therapy for anti-PD-1-resistant metastatic lung cancer. Clones were sequenced by immunoSEQ multiplex PCR, and TCRdb holds only the in-frame ones, with some missing. The table lists about 52,000 clones, 79% of them singletons. Sample: blood, taken at baseline. These receptors originate from a woman between 30 and 79 years old with non-small cell lung cancer. The conserved cysteine and the conserved F or W are not part of the CDR3 here.

>TRBV7-2
ASSLDRKYSPLH
>TRBV4-1
ASSHKLPSPTSTHSYEQY
>TRBV11-2
ASSLARQSTEAF
>TRBV4-1
ASSQGDRGLRGYT
>TRBV7-2
ASSLVGLGTGELF
>TRBV18
ASSLTRGVKNIQY
>TRBV4-3
ASSQDGGTEAF
>TRBV4-2
ASSLDRREQF
>TRBV4-2
ASSLYQGGTGELF
>TRBV30
AWGLNKNTEAF
>TRBV11-2
ASSWEGNHEAF
>TRBV4-1
ASTPTVSGNTIY
>TRBV7-2
ASSLLGYNTEAF
>TRBV6-6
ASSYAGTTGGNEQF
>TRBV25-1
ASSESVRGIVTEAF
>TRBV7-9
ASSLGIRQGFQETQY
>TRBV6-4
ASSESRGTEAF
>TRBV7-2
ASSPTGFVNNSPLH
>TRBV19
ASTLSSQGRETQY